What follows are 29 T cell receptor beta chains derived from one specimen sequenced in a study of control samples from healthy donors and cancer patients. Assay used: immunoSEQ multiplex PCR; TCRdb lists only in-frame clones, some missing. The sample has roughly 450,000 clones, 75% to 95% seen once; the top ten hold 5% to 8%. The sequencing sample was made of PBMCs. These receptors all come from a middle-aged man with head and neck cancer.

Comments on this clone: Other DNA sequences in the sample encode the same CDR3. The chain joins TRBV28 to TRBJ2-7; D is unclear. CDR1 is MDHEN, CDR2 SYDVKM, per germline. The ends were cut back, 3 bases at V and 3 bases at J, with 3 bases in the middle. CDR3 length: 11 amino acids. CDR3 loop: CASSFLYEQYF. In DNA, the CDR3 is TGTGCCAGCAGTTTCCTCTACGAGCAGTACTTC.

The chain recombines TRBV12-3 or TRBV12-4 with TRBJ1-5; D unclear. There are 13 residues in the CDR3. V was clipped by 5 bases and J by 3 bases, with 8 bases between them. CDR3 sequence: CASSRDFNQPQHF. Here the CDR3 DNA reads TGTGCCAGCAGTAGGGATTTCAATCAGCCCCAGCATTTT.

The chain links TRBV6-2 or TRBV6-3 to TRBJ1-2; D not certain. Looked up from germline, CDR1 is MNHEY and CDR2 is SVGEGT. CDR3 length equals 13 residues. V lost 2 bases, J lost 6 bases, and 10 bases lay in between. CDR3 DNA: TGTGCCAGCAGTTACGGGCAGTCCAATGGCTACACCTTC. Translating gives CASSYGQSNGYTF.

The chain has TRBV29-1 and TRBJ1-1; 9 bases match TRBD1. The germline CDR1 and CDR2 sequences are SQVTM and ANQGSEA. Trimming removed 8 bases from V and 1 base from J; junction bases left unmatched: 8. This CDR3 has 14 residues. The CDR3 bases are TGCAGCTGTTCCACAGGGGGCCCGAACACTGAAGCTTTCTTT. It specifies CSCSTGGPNTEAFF. Full variable domain (rest looked up from reference TRBV29-1 and TRBJ1-1): SAVISQKPSRDICQRGTSLTIQCQVDSQVTMMFWYRQQPGQSLTLIATANQGSEATYESGFVIDKFPISRPNLTFSTLTVSNMSPEDSSIYLCSCSTGGPNTEAFFGQGTRLTVV.

The rearrangement links TRBV2 to TRBJ2-5; D might be TRBD1 (5 bases). The CDR3 sequence is 13 residues long. The germline V and J ends were trimmed by 4 bases and 4 bases, with 10 bases remaining between them. The germline CDR1 and CDR2 sequences are SNHLY and FYNNEI. The CDR3 coding sequence is TGTGCCAGCAGTGTTAGGACAACAGAGACCCAGTACTTC. This encodes CASSVRTTETQYF. The full variable domain, with the rest looked up from reference TRBV2 and TRBJ2-5, is EPEVTQTPSHQVTQMGQEVILRCVPISNHLYFYWYRQILGQKVEFLVSFYNNEISEKSEIFDDQFSVERPDGSNFTLKIRSTKLEDSAMYFCASSVRTTETQYFGPGTRLLVL.

This clone was counted a single time. V is TRBV9 and J is TRBJ1-5; D is undetermined. Germline V lookup: CDR1 SGDLS, CDR2 YYNGEE. Trimming took 3 bases from V and 0 from J, leaving 4 bases between them. The CDR3 extends over 13 amino acids. For the CDR3, the DNA is TGTGCCAGCAGCGGCGATAGCAATCAGCCCCAGCATTTT. This encodes CASSGDSNQPQHF.

This chain links TRBV28 with TRBJ1-5, with D possibly TRBD1 on 5 matching bases. The CDR3 totals 12 residues. V was cut by 5 bases and J by 7 bases, with 9 bases left in between. Germline assignment: CDR1 MDHEN and CDR2 SYDVKM. The CDR3: CASSGGLQPQHF. In DNA, the CDR3 is TGTGCCAGCAGTGGGGGGTTACAGCCCCAGCATTTT.

J is TRBJ1-2 and V is TRBV6-5; D is ambiguous. V was shortened by 7 bases and J by 0 bases, with 15 bases between the two germline ends. The germline CDR1 and CDR2 sequences are MNHEY and SVGAGI. The CDR3 length is 15 residues. CDR3 region: CASIGGHTANYGYTF. CDR3 bases: TGTGCCAGCATCGGTGGCCATACAGCTAACTATGGCTACACCTTC.

The chain has TRBV28 and TRBJ1-5; 8 bases are shared with TRBD1. Trimming at V came to 2 bases and at J to 1 base, leaving 1 base not matched to a gene. The CDR3 is 15 residues long. From germline, CDR1 is MDHEN and CDR2 SYDVKM. The chain's CDR3 is CASSLRQGSNQPQHF. The DNA for the CDR3 is TGTGCCAGCAGTTTACGACAGGGGAGCAATCAGCCCCAGCATTTT.

The V and J genes are TRBV6-5 and TRBJ1-2, with 9 bases fitting TRBD1. J was trimmed by 8 bases and V by 6 bases; bases with no gene match: 13. There are 15 residues in the CDR3. Germline V CDR1 and CDR2: MNHEY, SVGAGI. The CDR3 is CASRAIRQGVSGYTF. CDR3 nucleotides: TGTGCCAGCAGGGCGATTCGACAGGGGGTGTCCGGCTACACCTTC.

The chain joins TRBV3-1 (or the pseudogene TRBV3-2) to TRBJ2-7; D is unclear. CDR1 is LGHDT and CDR2 is YNNKEL in the germline V gene (reference sequence). This CDR3 comprises 12 residues. V lost 4 bases to trimming and J lost 2 bases, with 6 bases between them. The DNA for the CDR3 is TGTGCCAGCAGCCCCAGCGCCTACGAGCAGTACTTC. This codes for CASSPSAYEQYF.

The gene calls are TRBV2 and TRBJ2-7; D is unclear. V shed 6 bases and J shed 3 bases, with 3 bases lying between them. The germline CDR1 and CDR2 sequences are SNHLY and FYNNEI. CDR3 length: 10 amino acids. CDR3 bases: TGTGCCAGCAGGAGCTACGAGCAGTACTTC. Amino acid sequence: CASRSYEQYF. The variable domain in full, with the rest retrieved from reference TRBV2 and TRBJ2-7, is EPEVTQTPSHQVTQMGQEVILRCVPISNHLYFYWYRQILGQKVEFLVSFYNNEISEKSEIFDDQFSVERPDGSNFTLKIRSTKLEDSAMYFCASRSYEQYFGPGTRLTVT.

The chain has TRBV29-1 and TRBJ1-1; no reliable D call. The CDR3 consists of 12 residues. The V end lost 4 bases, the J end lost 0 bases, and 6 bases lay between the germline ends. CDR1 and CDR2 (germline): SQVTM, ANQGSEA. CDR3 protein: CSVARLNTEAFF. The CDR3, as DNA: TGCAGCGTTGCCAGATTGAACACTGAAGCTTTCTTT.

This clone was counted once. V usage is TRBV5-1 and J usage is TRBJ2-7, with 10 bases aligning to TRBD2. The germline gives CDR1 SGHRS, CDR2 YFSETQ. Germline trimming cut 2 bases from V and 6 bases from J; bases unmatched to any gene: 8. This CDR3 is 15 amino acids long. The CDR3 protein is CASSLLSGRAAEQYF. CDR3 bases: TGCGCCAGCAGCTTATTGAGCGGGAGGGCCGCCGAGCAGTACTTC.

The chain carries TRBV28 and TRBJ1-2; perhaps TRBD1 as D (5 bases). The CDR3 length is 13 residues. Between the trimmed V and J ends, which lost 8 bases and 5 bases, there was a span of 15 bases. Per germline, CDR1 MDHEN and CDR2 SYDVKM. In DNA form, the CDR3 reads TGTGCCAGCCACCTCAAGGGACCTTATGGCTACACCTTC. It codes for CASHLKGPYGYTF.

This chain links TRBV4-3 with TRBJ2-2; 9 nucleotides line up with TRBD1. This CDR3 has 15 amino acids. Per germline, CDR1 LGHNA and CDR2 YSLEER. Germline trimming cut 4 bases from V and 7 bases from J; bases unmatched to any gene: 7. The DNA of the CDR3 is TGCGCCAGCAGCCGGGGACAGGGTAGAGTCGGGGAGCTGTTTTTT. This encodes CASSRGQGRVGELFF.

The V and J genes are TRBV6-5 and TRBJ1-5; D may be TRBD1 (6 bases). Germline CDR1 MNHEY, CDR2 SVGAGI. The CDR3 is 15 residues long. Trimming stripped 8 bases from V and 5 bases from J, with 19 bases between. CDR3 residues: CASGGKHAGDQPQHF. The DNA for the CDR3 is TGTGCCAGCGGGGGGAAACACGCAGGGGATCAGCCCCAGCATTTT.

The genes are TRBV28 and TRBJ2-4, with D perhaps matching TRBD1 or TRBD2 (5 bases each). The CDR3 loop spans 14 amino acids. Trimming cost V 1 base and J 6 bases, with 10 bases left between them. Germline CDR1 and CDR2: MDHEN and SYDVKM. CDR3 in DNA: TGTGCCAGCAGTTTATTGGGGGATGGAAACATTCAGTACTTC. It translates to CASSLLGDGNIQYF.

The chain recombines TRBV3-1 (or the pseudogene TRBV3-2) with TRBJ2-1; 10 nucleotides align to TRBD2. V lost 0 bases and J lost 5; bases outside the gene matches: 13. Germline loops: CDR1 LGHDT, CDR2 YNNKEL (reference sequence). This CDR3 is 19 amino acids long. CDR3 nucleotide sequence: TGTGCCAGCAGCCAAGATCGGCGAAAAACTAGCGGGATCCACAATGAGCAGTTCTTC. Its protein product is CASSQDRRKTSGIHNEQFF.

The chain combines TRBV19 with TRBJ1-2; D is uncertain. Germline CDR1 LNHDA, CDR2 SQIVND (reference sequence). The CDR3 length is 13 residues. With 4 bases removed from V and 3 bases from J, the gap between germline ends came to 9 bases. In DNA, the CDR3 is TGTGCCAGTAGTACCCAGATGGACTATGGCTACACCTTC. It encodes CASSTQMDYGYTF.

V is TRBV7-8 and J is TRBJ1-5; no clear D gene. The CDR3 contains 15 residues. Between the trimmed V and J ends, which lost 5 bases and 1 base, there was a span of 12 bases. CDR1 is SGHVS, CDR2 FQNEAQ, per germline. The CDR3 DNA reads TGTGCCAGCAGCCCCACCTCGGGCAGCAATCAGCCCCAGCATTTT. Amino acids: CASSPTSGSNQPQHF.

The rearrangement joins TRBV24-1 to TRBJ2-2; D gene ambiguous. Germline V lookup: CDR1 KGHDR, CDR2 SFDVKD. V dropped 1 base and J dropped 4 bases, with 3 bases sitting between them. The CDR3 is 13 residues long. The CDR3 region is CATSDFPTGELFF. The CDR3 nucleotides are TGTGCCACCAGTGATTTTCCCACCGGGGAGCTGTTTTTT.

This clone was counted a few times. The rearrangement uses TRBV7-6 and TRBJ2-2; no firm D call. The CDR3 consists of 13 residues. V was shortened by 5 bases and J by 3 bases, with 7 bases between the two germline ends. Germline V gene data show CDR1 as SGHVS and CDR2 as FNYEAQ. The CDR3 reads CASSVTDTGELFF. In nucleotides, the CDR3 is TGTGCCAGCAGCGTAACGGACACCGGGGAGCTGTTTTTT.

The V and J genes are TRBV6-2 or TRBV6-3 and TRBJ2-1; 7 positions agree with TRBD1. The CDR3 contains 14 residues. The V gene's germline CDR1 is MNHEY and CDR2 SVGEGT. The ends lost 6 bases at V and 4 bases at J; junction bases unmatched: 6. The CDR3 nucleotides read TGTGCCAGCAGCCCTGACAGGGAATACAATGAGCAGTTCTTC. Its protein is CASSPDREYNEQFF.

The chain carries TRBV11-2 and TRBJ2-3, with D unresolved. CDR3 length: 14 amino acids. The V end lost 1 base, the J end lost 4 bases, and 9 bases lay between the germline ends. Germline V gives CDR1 SGHAT, CDR2 FQNNGV. CDR3 nucleotides: TGTGCCAGCAGCTTAGTAAGGCCCGCAGATACGCAGTATTTT. Translation: CASSLVRPADTQYF. Combining the CDR3 with reference TRBV11-2 and TRBJ2-3 gives the whole variable domain EAGVAQSPRYKIIEKRQSVAFWCNPISGHATLYWYQQILGQGPKLLIQFQNNGVVDDSQLPKDRFSAERLKGVDSTLKIQPAKLEDSAVYLCASSLVRPADTQYFGPGTRLTVL.

The CDR3 is CASSFIPGEAFF. As DNA, the CDR3 is TGTGCCAGCAGTTTTATTCCGGGTGAAGCTTTCTTT. The V and J genes are TRBV27 and TRBJ1-1; unclear D gene. In germline, CDR1 is MNHEY, CDR2 SMNVEV (reference sequence). CDR3 length: 12 amino acids. The V end was cut by 3 bases, the J end by 7 bases, with 9 bases between.

This clone was detected only once. The chain carries TRBV28 and TRBJ1-5; D uncertain. V lost 3 bases and J lost 6, with 15 bases in between. Looked up from germline, CDR1 is MDHEN and CDR2 is SYDVKM. The CDR3 has 15 residues. The CDR3 protein is CASSFGRLRGQPQHF. CDR3 nucleotide sequence: TGTGCCAGCAGTTTTGGGAGGTTACGGGGTCAGCCCCAGCATTTT. Supplemented by reference TRBV28 and TRBJ1-5, the full variable domain reads DVKVTQSSRYLVKRTGEKVFLECVQDMDHENMFWYRQDPGLGLRLIYFSYDVKMKEKGDIPEGYSVSREKKERFSLILESASTNQTSMYLCASSFGRLRGQPQHFGDGTRLSIL.

The chain carries TRBV28 and TRBJ1-1; a possible D gene is TRBD1 (6 bases). The length of the CDR3 is 14 residues. The V and J ends lost 5 bases and 9 bases respectively, with 19 bases between them. Germline loops: CDR1 MDHEN, CDR2 SYDVKM. The CDR3 sequence: CASSQGGDRSKAFF. As DNA, the CDR3 is TGTGCCAGCAGTCAAGGGGGGGATCGCTCAAAAGCTTTCTTT.

With respect to this clone: Other DNA sequences of this sample code for an identical CDR3. The J gene is TRBJ2-7, the V gene TRBV11-2; D is unclear. The CDR3 has 13 amino acids. The V gene's germline CDR1 is SGHAT and CDR2 FQNNGV. Deletions cut 1 base from V and 4 bases from J, with 8 bases between. CDR3 residues: CASSLGGGYEQYF. DNA for the CDR3: TGTGCCAGCAGCTTAGGAGGTGGTTACGAGCAGTACTTC. Supplemented by reference TRBV11-2 and TRBJ2-7, the full variable domain reads EAGVAQSPRYKIIEKRQSVAFWCNPISGHATLYWYQQILGQGPKLLIQFQNNGVVDDSQLPKDRFSAERLKGVDSTLKIQPAKLEDSAVYLCASSLGGGYEQYFGPGTRLTVT.